Shown below are 9 T cell receptor beta chains from a single sample sequenced in a study of T cell responses to AZD1222 COVID-19 vaccine. Clones were sequenced by immunoSEQ multiplex PCR, and TCRdb holds only the in-frame ones, with some missing. The data show about 94,000 clones, approximately 88% seen once. The sequencing here drew on peripheral blood, taken 28 days after the second AZD1222 dose. These receptors were obtained from an adult who received the AZD1222 COVID-19 vaccine.

V usage is TRBV19 and J usage is TRBJ1-5, with 11 bases aligning to TRBD1. The CDR3 has 14 residues. From germline, CDR1 is LNHDA and CDR2 SQIVND (reference sequence). The V segment lost 9 bases and the J segment 6 bases; nucleotides outside the gene matches: 7. The CDR3 nucleotides are TGTGCCAGCGCCGGGACAGGGGGTCCTCAGCCCCAGCATTTT. Translated, it gives CASAGTGGPQPQHF.

The rearrangement uses TRBV10-1 and TRBJ2-3; D not resolved. The CDR3 extends over 12 amino acids. The germline V gene encodes CDR1 WNHNN and CDR2 SYGVQD (reference sequence). Trimming stripped 4 bases from V and 5 bases from J, with 7 bases between. The CDR3 nucleotides are TGCGCCAGCAGTGCCGGCGGAGATACGCAGTATTTT. Translated, it gives CASSAGGDTQYF.

As concerns this clone: It may be a read error: a sequence one base away is much more abundant. The gene calls are TRBV3-1 (or the pseudogene TRBV3-2) and TRBJ2-1; 12 bases are shared with TRBD1. The CDR3 consists of 16 residues. Germline CDR1 is LGHDT and CDR2 is YNNKEL (reference sequence). The junction had 6 bases not matched to a gene; V was cut back by 2 bases and J by 7 bases. The DNA of the CDR3 is TGTGCCAGCAGCCAACCGGGACAGGGGGCGTGGAATGAGCAGTTCTTC. Protein: CASSQPGQGAWNEQFF.

In this sample, this clone turned up once. The chain joins TRBV6-1 to TRBJ1-5, with D uncertain. The CDR3 has 15 amino acids. Germline CDR1 MNHNS, CDR2 SASEGT. V lost 2 bases and J lost 0, with 8 bases in between. DNA of the CDR3: TGTGCCAGCAGTGAATTGTGGCCTAGCAATCAGCCCCAGCATTTT. Its translation is CASSELWPSNQPQHF.

The rearrangement joins TRBV6-2 or TRBV6-3 to TRBJ1-4; D unclear. Looked up from germline, CDR1 is MNHEY and CDR2 is SVGEGT. With 1 base removed from V and 5 bases from J, the gap between germline ends came to 2 bases. The CDR3 sequence is 12 residues long. This chain's CDR3 is CASSYYNEKLFF. The CDR3 nucleotides read TGTGCCAGCAGTTACTACAATGAAAAACTGTTTTTT.

The CDR3 loop reads CASSEASRLSNQPQHF. In nucleotides, the CDR3 is TGTGCCAGCAGTGAAGCTTCCCGTCTTAGCAATCAGCCCCAGCATTTT. V and J are TRBV6-1 and TRBJ1-5; no definite D call. CDR1 MNHNS and CDR2 SASEGT come from the germline V gene. This CDR3 is 16 amino acids long. V lost 0 bases and J 0 bases, leaving 9 bases between the germline ends.

The rearrangement uses TRBV6-5 and TRBJ2-7, with 8 bases lining up with TRBD1. The germline V gene encodes CDR1 MNHEY and CDR2 SVGAGI. The CDR3 is made up of 14 amino acids. Losses at the gene ends were 8 bases for V and 5 bases for J; bases not matched to a gene: 11. As DNA, the CDR3 is TGTGCCAGCTCCCCACCAGGGGGCATCGACGAGCAGTACTTC. Translated: CASSPPGGIDEQYF.

The chain links TRBV6-6 to TRBJ1-6, with TRBD1 identical over 8 bases. The V gene end was trimmed by 4 bases and the J gene end by 4 bases; junction bases not matched to a gene: 6. The CDR3 is 16 residues long. Looked up from germline, CDR1 is MNHNY and CDR2 is SVGAGI (reference sequence). The CDR3 is CASSSQGEGYNSPLHF. The CDR3 bases are TGTGCCAGCAGTTCACAGGGGGAGGGTTATAATTCACCCCTCCACTTT.

This chain links TRBV5-6 with TRBJ1-4, with D possibly matching TRBD1 (5 bases). The CDR3 is 16 residues long. Trimming removed 1 base at V and 8 bases at J, with 18 bases between. The germline V gene encodes CDR1 SGHDT and CDR2 YYEEEE. The CDR3 here is CASSLRQGMGFEKLFF. The CDR3 DNA follows: TGTGCCAGCAGCTTGCGGCAGGGTATGGGTTTCGAAAAACTGTTTTTT. The full variable domain, completed using reference TRBV5-6 and TRBJ1-4, is DAGVTQSPTHLIKTRGQQVTLRCSPKSGHDTVSWYQQALGQGPQFIFQYYEEEERQRGNFPDRFSGHQFPNYSSELNVNALLLGDSALYLCASSLRQGMGFEKLFFGSGTQLSVL.